The 26 T cell receptor beta chains below were found in one sample sequenced in a study of blood T cells in healthy people across ages. The authors ran a second PCR of about 7 to 11 cycles using a sample-barcoded 5' primer and a J-beta primer mix. MiXCR, applied by TCRdb to the 5' RACE reads, yields one record per CDR3 protein. The table lists 1.5 million to 2 million distinct CDR3 sequences, about two fifths of them singletons, with 20% to 25% in the top ten. The sequencing sample was made of blood. These receptors all stem from a human donor in good health.

The chain carries TRBV5-6 and TRBJ2-1; 9 bases line up with TRBD2. Germline CDR1 reads SGHDT; CDR2 reads YYEEEE. This CDR3 comprises 17 residues. The V segment lost 0 bases and the J segment 3 bases; nucleotides outside the gene matches: 7. For the CDR3, the DNA is TGTGCCAGCAGCTTGGGGGCACTAGCGGGCGGCTACAATGAGCAGTTCTTC. It is translated as CASSLGALAGGYNEQFF. The full variable domain, rest sourced from reference TRBV5-6 and TRBJ2-1, is DAGVTQSPTHLIKTRGQQVTLRCSPKSGHDTVSWYQQALGQGPQFIFQYYEEEERQRGNFPDRFSGHQFPNYSSELNVNALLLGDSALYLCASSLGALAGGYNEQFFGPGTRLTVL.

Details on this clonotype: At one boundary the junction diverges from the germline segment, which might be a read error. The chain employs TRBV20-1 and TRBJ2-7; 9 nucleotides align to TRBD2. The CDR3 covers 15 residues. Germline lookup yields CDR1 DFQATT and CDR2 SNEGSKA (reference sequence). The CDR3 reads CSARAGSGGSYEQYF. The CDR3 nucleotides are TGCAGTGCTAGAGCGGGGAGCGGGGGGTCCTACGAACAGTACTTC.

This clonotype turned up a few times. This chain joins TRBV20-1 and TRBJ2-7; a weak D match, TRBD2 (6 bases). V gave up 4 bases and J gave up 6 bases, with 19 bases separating them. This CDR3 has 14 amino acids. The germline V gene has CDR1 DFQATT and CDR2 SNEGSKA (reference sequence). CDR3 sequence (DNA): TGCAGTGCTATCGCGGGGCTGACTTTGGGCGAGCAGTACTTC. As protein: CSAIAGLTLGEQYF.

Notes on this clonotype: A much larger clone sits a single nucleotide away, making a read error possible. The chain recombines TRBV7-8 with TRBJ2-7; D is uncertain. Germline values: CDR1 SGHVS, CDR2 FQNEAQ. V lost 3 bases to trimming and J lost 0 bases, with 15 bases between them. This CDR3 has 16 residues. For the CDR3, the DNA is TGTGCCAGCAGCTTGCAAGGGCTAGACCTCTCCTACGAGCAGTACGTC. This translates into CASSLQGLDLSYEQYV.

This chain links TRBV20-1 with TRBJ1-2; D remains ambiguous. Germline assignment: CDR1 DFQATT and CDR2 SNEGSKA (reference sequence). CDR3 size: 14 residues. V was clipped by 4 bases and J by 5 bases, with 17 bases between them. The chain's CDR3 is CSATGGVLEYGYTF. As DNA, the CDR3 is TGCAGTGCTACCGGCGGGGTTCTGGAATATGGCTACACCTTC.

A few counts support this clonotype. The chain carries TRBV15 and TRBJ2-5; a possible D gene is TRBD2 (6 bases). The V gene's germline CDR1 is LNHNV and CDR2 YYDKDF (reference sequence). The CDR3 length is 13 residues. V was clipped by 6 bases and J by 1 base, with 9 bases between them. CDR3 region: CATRAGSQETQYF. CDR3 in DNA: TGTGCCACCAGGGCGGGGAGCCAAGAGACCCAGTACTTC.

The sample holds a few counts of this clonotype. J is TRBJ1-1 and V is TRBV6-2 or TRBV6-3, with 7 bases that match TRBD1. The CDR3 sequence is 14 residues long. V gave up 3 bases and J gave up 5 bases; unmatched junction bases: 6. Germline values: CDR1 MNHEY, CDR2 SVGEGT. The chain's CDR3 is CASSYVGGQTEAFF. DNA of the CDR3: TGTGCCAGCAGTTATGTCGGGGGACAGACTGAAGCTTTCTTT.

This clonotype was counted a few times. CDR3 in DNA: TGCGCCAGCAGTCAGCCCGGGGGTGCAGATACGCAGTATTTT. This sequence encodes CASSQPGGADTQYF. The rearrangement joins TRBV4-1 to TRBJ2-3; D is perhaps TRBD2 (6 bases). The CDR3 length is 14 residues. Germline V gives CDR1 MGHRA, CDR2 YSYEKL. Trimming cost V 6 bases and J 4 bases, with 14 bases left between them.

This clonotype was counted between two and nine times. This rearrangement joins TRBV7-2 to TRBJ2-6; D is ambiguous. The CDR3 is made up of 14 amino acids. Germline V gives CDR1 SGHTA, CDR2 FQGNSA. Trimming removed 5 bases from V and 9 bases from J, with 14 bases in between. CDR3 in DNA: TGTGCCAGCAGCCCCATGCTTCTCGGCAACGTCCTGACTTTC. Translated, it gives CASSPMLLGNVLTF.

As for this clonotype: This may arise from a read error, as a much more abundant clone is one base away. CDR3 in DNA: TGTGCCACCAGTGACACCATGGTCGGGCAAGAGACCCAGTACTTC. Protein sequence: CATSDTMVGQETQYF. J is TRBJ2-5 and V is TRBV24-1; no firm D call. V lost 4 bases and J 2 bases, leaving 13 bases between the germline ends. Germline V gene sequence: CDR1 KGHDR, CDR2 SFDVKD. The CDR3 totals 15 residues.

The chain employs TRBV29-1 and TRBJ2-7; D is perhaps TRBD1 (6 bases). CDR1 is SQVTM, CDR2 ANQGSEA, per germline. CDR3 length equals 14 residues. The ends were cut back, 0 bases at V and 2 bases at J, with 11 bases in the middle. This CDR3 is CSVEEQGTPYEQYF. The CDR3 DNA reads TGCAGCGTTGAAGAACAGGGAACCCCCTACGAGCAGTACTTC.

The chain recombines TRBV20-1 with TRBJ2-7; D gene unclear. Trimming stripped 1 base from V and 4 bases from J, with 23 bases between. CDR3 size: 17 residues. Per the germline V gene, CDR1 is DFQATT and CDR2 is SNEGSKA (reference sequence). The chain's CDR3 is CSARGGVGQTGWYEQYF. For the CDR3, the DNA is TGCAGTGCTAGAGGTGGTGTCGGGCAGACCGGTTGGTACGAGCAGTACTTC.

This clonotype was counted between two and nine times. The chain links TRBV7-9 to TRBJ1-4; no firm D call. Germline V lookup: CDR1 SEHNR, CDR2 FQNEAQ (reference sequence). This CDR3 contains 13 residues. V was clipped by 5 bases and J by 8 bases, with 12 bases between them. The CDR3 coding sequence is TGTGCCAGCAGCCCTAGAGGGAAAGAAAAACTGTTTTTT. Its translation is CASSPRGKEKLFF.

V and J are TRBV6-2 or TRBV6-3 and TRBJ2-1; either TRBD1 or TRBD2 may fit D (5 bases each). The V end was cut by 3 bases, the J end by 8 bases, with 11 bases between. CDR3 length equals 13 residues. CDR1 and CDR2 (germline): MNHEY, SVGEGT. This CDR3 reads CASSYRDPDEQFF. CDR3 sequence (DNA): TGTGCCAGCAGTTATCGGGACCCTGATGAGCAGTTCTTC.

The V call is TRBV2, the J call TRBJ2-1; tentatively, D is TRBD1 (6 bases). V was cut by 3 bases and J by 3 bases, with 9 bases left in between. Germline-derived CDR1 and CDR2 are SNHLY and FYNNEI. The CDR3 extends over 14 amino acids. The CDR3 nucleotides are TGTGCCAGCAGTGATAACAGGGACTACAATGAGCAGTTCTTC. It codes for CASSDNRDYNEQFF.

The rearrangement links TRBV6-2 or TRBV6-3 to TRBJ2-1; 13 nucleotides agree with TRBD2. Germline CDR1 is MNHEY and CDR2 is SVGEGT. V lost 4 bases and J lost 2; bases outside the gene matches: 11. CDR3 length equals 19 residues. This chain's CDR3 is CASSSYNGLAGDTYNEQFF. CDR3 in DNA: TGTGCCAGCAGTTCCTACAACGGACTAGCGGGGGACACCTACAATGAGCAGTTCTTC.

The chain uses TRBV29-1 and TRBJ2-1; 7 bases map to TRBD1. The germline CDR1 and CDR2 sequences are SQVTM and ANQGSEA. CDR3 length: 17 residues. V shed 4 bases, J shed 0 bases, and the junction held 12 bases outside the gene matches. In DNA form, the CDR3 reads TGCAGCGTTGGACCGAGACAAGGGGGCCGCTCCTACAATGAGCAGTTCTTC. Its translation is CSVGPRQGGRSYNEQFF.

This rearrangement joins TRBV30 to TRBJ1-1; TRBD1 is a possible D gene (5 bases). From germline, CDR1 is GTSNPN and CDR2 SVGIG (reference sequence). This CDR3 has 14 residues. V dropped 2 bases and J dropped 2 bases, with 12 bases sitting between them. The DNA of the CDR3 is TGTGCCTGGAGTAGGGACCTGAGAAACACTGAAGCTTTCTTT. This sequence encodes CAWSRDLRNTEAFF.

This clonotype was seen a handful of times. V and J are TRBV24-1 and TRBJ1-5; D gene unclear. This CDR3 has 14 residues. The ends were cut back, 2 bases at V and 3 bases at J, with 7 bases in the middle. The V gene's germline CDR1 is KGHDR and CDR2 SFDVKD. CDR3 in amino acids: CATSDWQYNQPQHF. The CDR3 DNA reads TGTGCCACCAGTGATTGGCAGTACAATCAGCCCCAGCATTTT.

A word on this clonotype: The junction differs from germline at one of its ends, possibly a read error. The chain has TRBV29-1 and TRBJ2-7; D is ambiguous. Germline loops: CDR1 SQVTM, CDR2 ANQGSEA. This CDR3 contains 13 residues. The CDR3 bases are TGCAGCGTTGAAGATAAGAGTTCCTACGGGCAGTACTTC. This translates into CSVEDKSSYGQYF.

This sequence joins TRBV27 and TRBJ1-1, with TRBD1 as a possible D gene (6 bases). V lost 6 bases, J lost 5 bases, and 13 bases lay in between. Germline loops: CDR1 MNHEY, CDR2 SMNVEV (reference sequence). The CDR3 is made up of 13 amino acids. The CDR3 protein is CASSRGERTEAFF. In nucleotides, the CDR3 is TGTGCCAGCAGCAGGGGAGAGAGAACTGAAGCTTTCTTT.

This clonotype appeared a few times. CDR3 residues: CASSDQGIYNEQFF. In DNA, the CDR3 is TGCGCCAGCAGCGATCAGGGGATCTACAATGAGCAGTTCTTC. The chain recombines TRBV5-1 with TRBJ2-1, with a weak D call TRBD1 (6 bases). V lost 4 bases and J 3 bases, leaving 11 bases between the germline ends. This CDR3 has 14 residues. CDR1 is SGHRS and CDR2 is YFSETQ in the germline V gene. The variable domain in full, completed from reference TRBV5-1 and TRBJ2-1, reads KAGVTQTPRYLIKTRGQQVTLSCSPISGHRSVSWYQQTPGQGLQFLFEYFSETQRNKGNFPGRFSGRQFSNSRSEMNVSTLELGDSALYLCASSDQGIYNEQFFGPGTRLTVL.

The V call is TRBV6-2 or TRBV6-3, the J call TRBJ2-7, with D tentatively TRBD2 (6 bases). Trimming stripped 7 bases from V and 4 bases from J, with 11 bases between. Germline V gene lookup returns CDR1 MNHEY and CDR2 SVGEGT. The CDR3 totals 12 residues. The CDR3 coding sequence is TGTGCCAGCACCATAGGAGGGTACGAGCAGTACTTC. Translation: CASTIGGYEQYF.

Points on this clonotype: An end of the junction differs from the germline gene, which may be a read error. This chain uses TRBV6-2 or TRBV6-3 with TRBJ2-7, with 7 bases fitting TRBD1. Per the germline V gene, CDR1 is MNHEY and CDR2 is SVGEGT. The CDR3 covers 14 residues. CDR3 nucleotide sequence: TGTGTCAGCAGTCTACGGGACAGTACCTACGAGCAGTACTTC. Encoded protein: CVSSLRDSTYEQYF.

In the case of this clonotype: A junction boundary mismatches the germline segment, possibly from a read error. The chain joins TRBV27 to TRBJ2-1, with D possibly being TRBD2 (6 bases). Germline CDR1 MNHEY, CDR2 SMNVEV (reference sequence). CDR3 length: 15 residues. This CDR3 is CAGRTTWGGDNEQFF. The CDR3 DNA sequence: TGTGCCGGCAGAACCACCTGGGGCGGGGACAATGAGCAGTTCTTC.

A few counts support this clonotype. The V and J genes are TRBV5-6 and TRBJ2-1; D remains ambiguous. The CDR3 totals 14 residues. In germline, CDR1 is SGHDT, CDR2 YYEEEE. Trimming cost V 5 bases and J 6 bases, with 15 bases left between them. CDR3 in DNA: TGTGCCAGCAGAGTACGTTCGTCCCTCAATGAGCAGTTCTTC. This gives the protein CASRVRSSLNEQFF. Looking up the rest from reference TRBV5-6 and TRBJ2-1 gives the full variable domain: DAGVTQSPTHLIKTRGQQVTLRCSPKSGHDTVSWYQQALGQGPQFIFQYYEEEERQRGNFPDRFSGHQFPNYSSELNVNALLLGDSALYLCASRVRSSLNEQFFGPGTRLTVL.